This T cell receptor beta chain is drawn from a study of T cells after yellow fever vaccination. TCRdb processed the 5' RACE reads anew with MiXCR; each CDR3 protein has one entry. The sample yields around 63,000 distinct CDR3 sequences, 6.5% to 9% seen once. The V segment lost 8 bases and the J segment 8 bases; nucleotides outside the gene matches: 7. The CDR3 consists of 14 residues. CDR1 and CDR2 from the germline V gene are MNHEY and SMNVEV (reference sequence). This clonotype has at least ten counts. Sample: CD8+ T cells sorted from PBMCs, taken 15 days after the yellow fever booster vaccination. The TCR was taken from a man aged 30 to 39 who received the YFV17D yellow fever vaccine. J is TRBJ2-4 and V is TRBV27; 12 bases are a match to TRBD2. CDR3 in amino acids: CASRTGTSGYIQYF. The CDR3 nucleotides read TGTGCCAGCCGAACCGGGACTAGCGGGTACATTCAGTACTTC.